Here is one T cell receptor (beta chain) with its context. The antigen remains undetermined. The sample belongs to a study of vaccination effects on CD4 cells after COVID-19. Study-wide context: The two convalescent patients provided samples 16 days and one week before vaccination. General observations from the study: New vaccine-induced clones were the main type among post-vaccine spike-reactive clones in convalescents.

Peptide-pool stimulation followed by sequencing identified expanded antigen-specific CD4+ clonotypes in the ViraFEST assay. Upon completion of around ten days in culture, CD4+ T cells were isolated. PCR confirmed that the person was infected with SARS-CoV-2 between March and December 2020. In culture with 8 to 10 IU/ml IL-2 and 9 to 10 ug/ml peptides, PBMC were grown at around 1.8 million per well. It was an HIV-1 Nef peptide pool that made up the negative control culture. The method was immunoSEQ multiplex PCR; TCRdb's version includes in-frame clones alone and lacks a portion of them. The sample has under 80,000 clones, 65% to 75% seen once. V shed 1 base and J 8 bases; nucleotides not matched to a gene: 4. Germline V CDR1 and CDR2: SGHTA, FQGTGA. The CDR3 extends over 15 amino acids.

The receptor was derived from a human donor who had a prior SARS-CoV-2 infection. The chain employs TRBV7-3 and TRBJ2-1; 11 positions match TRBD2. The sequencing here drew on CD4+ T cells from PBMCs cultured with HIV peptides, taken before COVID-19 vaccination. Subset in this sample: HIV-1 Nef peptide pool negative control/reference culture. The CDR3 DNA reads as TGTGCCAGCAGCTTAAGTACTAGCGGGAGCCATGAGCAGTTCTTC. The encoded protein is CASSLSTSGSHEQFF. Together with reference TRBV7-3 and TRBJ2-1, the CDR3 gives the full variable domain: GAGVSQTPSNKVTEKGKYVELRCDPISGHTALYWYRQSLGQGPEFLIYFQGTGAADDSGLPNDRFFAVRPEGSVSTLKIQRTERGDSAVYLCASSLSTSGSHEQFFGPGTRLTVL.